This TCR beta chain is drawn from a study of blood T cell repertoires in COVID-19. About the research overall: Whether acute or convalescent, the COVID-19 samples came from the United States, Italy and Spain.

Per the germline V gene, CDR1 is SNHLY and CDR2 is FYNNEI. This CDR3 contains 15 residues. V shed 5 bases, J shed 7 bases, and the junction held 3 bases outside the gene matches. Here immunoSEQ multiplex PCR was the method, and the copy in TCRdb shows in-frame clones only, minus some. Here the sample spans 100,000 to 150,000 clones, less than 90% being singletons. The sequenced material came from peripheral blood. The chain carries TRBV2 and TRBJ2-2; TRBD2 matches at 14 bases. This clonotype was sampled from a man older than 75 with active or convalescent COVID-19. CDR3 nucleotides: TGTGCCAGCAGTCCCGGGACTAGCGGGGGCGGGGAGCTGTTTTTT. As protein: CASSPGTSGGGELFF.